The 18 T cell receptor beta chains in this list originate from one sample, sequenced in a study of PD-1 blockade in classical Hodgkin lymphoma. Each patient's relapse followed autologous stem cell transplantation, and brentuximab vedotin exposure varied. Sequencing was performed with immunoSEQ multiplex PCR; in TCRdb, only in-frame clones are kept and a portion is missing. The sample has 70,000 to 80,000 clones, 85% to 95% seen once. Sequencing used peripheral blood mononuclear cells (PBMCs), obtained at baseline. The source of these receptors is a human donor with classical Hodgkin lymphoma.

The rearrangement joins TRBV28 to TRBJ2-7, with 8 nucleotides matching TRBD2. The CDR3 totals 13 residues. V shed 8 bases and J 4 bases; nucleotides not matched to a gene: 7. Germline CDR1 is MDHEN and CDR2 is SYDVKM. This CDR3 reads CASLKRGRYEQYF. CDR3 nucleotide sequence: TGTGCCAGCCTAAAGCGGGGGAGGTACGAGCAGTACTTC.

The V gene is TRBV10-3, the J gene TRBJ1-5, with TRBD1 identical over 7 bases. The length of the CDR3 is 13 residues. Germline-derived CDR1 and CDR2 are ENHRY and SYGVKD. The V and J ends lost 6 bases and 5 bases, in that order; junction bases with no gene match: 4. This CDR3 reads CAISDREYQPQHF. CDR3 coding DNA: TGTGCCATCAGCGACAGGGAGTATCAGCCCCAGCATTTT.

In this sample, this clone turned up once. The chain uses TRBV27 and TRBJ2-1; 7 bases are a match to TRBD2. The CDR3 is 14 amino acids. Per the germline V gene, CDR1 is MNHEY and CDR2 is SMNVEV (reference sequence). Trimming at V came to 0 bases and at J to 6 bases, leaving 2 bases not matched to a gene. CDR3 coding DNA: TGTGCCAGCAGTTTATCTCTAGCGGCCAATGAGCAGTTCTTC. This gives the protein CASSLSLAANEQFF.

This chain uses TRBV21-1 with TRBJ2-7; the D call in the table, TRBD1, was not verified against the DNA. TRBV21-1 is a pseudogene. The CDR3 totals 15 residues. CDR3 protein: CASSKARQGAYEQYF. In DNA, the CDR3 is TGTGCCAGCAGCAAAGCCCGACAGGGGGCCTACGAGCAGTACTTC.

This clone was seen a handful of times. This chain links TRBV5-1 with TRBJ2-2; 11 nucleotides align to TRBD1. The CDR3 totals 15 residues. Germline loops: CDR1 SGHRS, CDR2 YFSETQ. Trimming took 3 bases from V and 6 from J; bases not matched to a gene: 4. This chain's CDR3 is CASSWTGGESGELFF. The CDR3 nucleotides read TGCGCCAGCAGCTGGACAGGGGGCGAATCCGGGGAGCTGTTTTTT.

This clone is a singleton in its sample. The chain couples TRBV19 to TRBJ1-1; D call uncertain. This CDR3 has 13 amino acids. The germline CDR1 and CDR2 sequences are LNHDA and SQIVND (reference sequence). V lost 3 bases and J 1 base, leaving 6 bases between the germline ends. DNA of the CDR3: TGTGCCAGTAGTATGAGGGCGAACACTGAAGCTTTCTTT. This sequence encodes CASSMRANTEAFF.

The CDR3 loop is CAWSRERAGYNEQFF. The CDR3 DNA follows: TGTGCCTGGAGTAGAGAGCGGGCGGGTTACAATGAGCAGTTCTTC. The rearrangement uses TRBV30 and TRBJ2-1; a weak D match, TRBD2 (6 bases). Germline-derived CDR1 and CDR2 are GTSNPN and SVGIG (reference sequence). V lost 2 bases to trimming and J lost 4 bases, with 15 bases between them. This CDR3 has 15 amino acids.

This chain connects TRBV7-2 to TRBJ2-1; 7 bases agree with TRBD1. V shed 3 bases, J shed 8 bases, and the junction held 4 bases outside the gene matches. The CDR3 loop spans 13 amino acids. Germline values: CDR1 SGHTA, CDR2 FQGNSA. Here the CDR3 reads CASSLDGQDEQFF. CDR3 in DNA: TGTGCCAGCAGCTTGGATGGACAGGATGAGCAGTTCTTC.

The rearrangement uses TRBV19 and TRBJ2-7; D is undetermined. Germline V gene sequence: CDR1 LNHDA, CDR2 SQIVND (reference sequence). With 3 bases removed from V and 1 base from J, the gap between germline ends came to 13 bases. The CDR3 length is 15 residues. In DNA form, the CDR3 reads TGTGCCAGTAGTATTACGCACGGGTCATCCTACGAGCAGTACTTC. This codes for CASSITHGSSYEQYF.

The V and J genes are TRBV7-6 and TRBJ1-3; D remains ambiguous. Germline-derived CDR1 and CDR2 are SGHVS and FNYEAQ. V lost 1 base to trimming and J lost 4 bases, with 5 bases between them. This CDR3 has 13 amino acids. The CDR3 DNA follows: TGTGCCAGCAGCTTAGTTCGGGGAAACACCATATATTTT. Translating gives CASSLVRGNTIYF.

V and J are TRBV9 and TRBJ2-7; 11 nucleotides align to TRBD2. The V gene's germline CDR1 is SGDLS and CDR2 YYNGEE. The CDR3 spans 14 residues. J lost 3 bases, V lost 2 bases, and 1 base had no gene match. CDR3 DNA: TGTGCCAGCAGCGTTAGCGGGGGGGACTACGAGCAGTACTTC. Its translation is CASSVSGGDYEQYF.

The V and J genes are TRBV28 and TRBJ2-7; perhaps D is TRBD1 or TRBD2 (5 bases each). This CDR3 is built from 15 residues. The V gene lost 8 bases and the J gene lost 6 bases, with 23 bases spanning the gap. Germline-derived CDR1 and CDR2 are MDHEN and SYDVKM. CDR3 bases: TGTGCCAGCGAACCTGGGGCGGACTGGCTAGGCGAGCAGTACTTC. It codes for CASEPGADWLGEQYF.

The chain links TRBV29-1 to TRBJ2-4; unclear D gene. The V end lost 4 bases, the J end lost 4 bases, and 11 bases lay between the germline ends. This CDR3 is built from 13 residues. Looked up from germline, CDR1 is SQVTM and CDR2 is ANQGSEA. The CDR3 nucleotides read TGCAGCGTTGGGAGTAGACTTAAAAACATTCAGTACTTC. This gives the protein CSVGSRLKNIQYF.

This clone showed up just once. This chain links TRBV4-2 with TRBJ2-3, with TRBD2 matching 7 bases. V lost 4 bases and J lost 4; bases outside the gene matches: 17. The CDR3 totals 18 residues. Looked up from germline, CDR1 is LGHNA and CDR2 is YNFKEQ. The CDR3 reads CASSPTSGVGVLADTQYF. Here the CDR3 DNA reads TGTGCCAGCAGCCCTACCAGCGGGGTGGGGGTCTTGGCAGATACGCAGTATTTT.

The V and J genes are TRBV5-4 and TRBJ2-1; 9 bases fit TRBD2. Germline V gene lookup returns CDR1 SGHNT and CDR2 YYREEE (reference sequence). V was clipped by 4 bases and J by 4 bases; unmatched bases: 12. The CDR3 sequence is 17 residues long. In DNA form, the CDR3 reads TGTGCCAGCAGCACCGATGGAATAGCGGGGGTTTACAATGAGCAGTTCTTC. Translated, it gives CASSTDGIAGVYNEQFF.

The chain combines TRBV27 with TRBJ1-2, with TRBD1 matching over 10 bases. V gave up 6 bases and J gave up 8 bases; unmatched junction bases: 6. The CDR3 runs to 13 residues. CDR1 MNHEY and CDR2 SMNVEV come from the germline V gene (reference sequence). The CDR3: CASSRQGARGYTF. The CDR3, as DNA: TGTGCCAGCAGCCGACAGGGGGCGCGAGGCTACACCTTC.

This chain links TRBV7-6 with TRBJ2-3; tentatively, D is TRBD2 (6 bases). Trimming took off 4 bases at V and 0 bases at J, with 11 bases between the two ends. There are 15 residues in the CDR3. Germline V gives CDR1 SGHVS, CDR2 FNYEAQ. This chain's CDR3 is CASSSRDLSTDTQYF. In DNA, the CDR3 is TGTGCCAGCAGCTCGCGGGACCTGAGCACAGATACGCAGTATTTT.

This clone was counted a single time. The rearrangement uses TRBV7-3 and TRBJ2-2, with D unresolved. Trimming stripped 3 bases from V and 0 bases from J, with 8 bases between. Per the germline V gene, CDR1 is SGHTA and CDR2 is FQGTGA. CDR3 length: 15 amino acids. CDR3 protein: CASSLEHTNTGELFF. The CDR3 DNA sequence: TGTGCCAGCAGCTTGGAACACACGAACACCGGGGAGCTGTTTTTT.